Listed below are T cell receptor beta chains from one sample, sequenced in a study of identical twins. TCRdb passed the 5' RACE reads through MiXCR, listing each CDR3 protein once. The table lists under 450,000 distinct CDR3 sequences, roughly 18% of them singletons. The sequencing input was naive T cells sorted from blood. The receptors derive from a man aged 50 to 59 in good health. The CDR3 runs from the conserved cysteine through the conserved F or W. Each record gives: J gene, D gene, clone size, V gene, CDR3 DNA, CDR3 protein. D genes are given only for firm matches. Clone size appears in some rows only: once, few, many, or a class for an expanded clone.

J gene: TRBJ2-5; D gene: .; clone size: .; V gene: TRBV6-5; CDR3 DNA: TGTGCCAGCAGTTACTCTGGGACCCAAGAGACCCAGTACTTC; CDR3 protein: CASSYSGTQETQYF
J gene: TRBJ1-1; D gene: .; clone size: few; V gene: TRBV18; CDR3 DNA: TGTGCCAGCTCAGTGGTCCAAGGAGGGAACACTGAAGCTTTCTTT; CDR3 protein: CASSVVQGGNTEAFF
J gene: TRBJ2-5; D gene: .; clone size: few; V gene: TRBV4-3; CDR3 DNA: TGCGCCAGCAGCCAAGATTTACCAGGGATGGGGCGGGAGACCCAGTACTTC; CDR3 protein: CASSQDLPGMGRETQYF
J gene: TRBJ1-2; D gene: .; clone size: few; V gene: TRBV29-1; CDR3 DNA: TGCAGCGTTGGAGAGGGGAATAACTATGGCTACACCTTC; CDR3 protein: CSVGEGNNYGYTF
J gene: TRBJ2-7; D gene: .; clone size: .; V gene: TRBV7-2; CDR3 DNA: TGCGCCAGCAAAAAATGGACGTCAGATTACGAGCAGTACTTC; CDR3 protein: CASKKWTSDYEQYF
J gene: TRBJ1-1; D gene: .; clone size: .; V gene: TRBV6-6; CDR3 DNA: TGTGCCAGCAGTTACGTCGGCGCCTTAGCTTTCTTT; CDR3 protein: CASSYVGALAFF
J gene: TRBJ2-1; D gene: .; clone size: .; V gene: TRBV7-2; CDR3 DNA: TGTGCCAGCAGCCCCCCCGGTCCCAATGAGCAGTTCTTC; CDR3 protein: CASSPPGPNEQFF
J gene: TRBJ2-2; D gene: .; clone size: many; V gene: TRBV12-3/TRBV12-4; CDR3 DNA: TGTGCCAGCAGAGGGTCGGGAGTGTACACCGGGGAGCTGTTTTTT; CDR3 protein: CASRGSGVYTGELFF
J gene: TRBJ2-1; D gene: TRBD2; clone size: .; V gene: TRBV12-3/TRBV12-4; CDR3 DNA: TGTGCCAGCAGTTACAAGACTAGCGCCTACAATGAGCAGTTCTTC; CDR3 protein: CASSYKTSAYNEQFF
J gene: TRBJ2-7; D gene: .; clone size: many; V gene: TRBV12-3/TRBV12-4; CDR3 DNA: TGTGCCAGCAGTTTAGCTCAGGTCCCGGGACGGACCTACGAGCAGTACTTC; CDR3 protein: CASSLAQVPGRTYEQYF
J gene: TRBJ2-2; D gene: .; clone size: few; V gene: TRBV5-1; CDR3 DNA: TGCGCCAGCAACTTAGTAGGCTTTTCGGCCGGGGAGCTGTTTTTT; CDR3 protein: CASNLVGFSAGELFF
J gene: TRBJ2-2; D gene: TRBD2; clone size: .; V gene: TRBV24-1; CDR3 DNA: TGTGCCACCAGTGACCCGTCTAGCGGGAGGGCCGACACCGGGGAGCTGTTTTTT; CDR3 protein: CATSDPSSGRADTGELFF
J gene: TRBJ2-7; D gene: TRBD2; clone size: once; V gene: TRBV7-2; CDR3 DNA: TGTGCCAGCAGCCGATTCCCAGGGCAGGGAGGGGTCGAGCAGTACTTC; CDR3 protein: CASSRFPGQGGVEQYF
J gene: TRBJ2-7; D gene: TRBD1; clone size: .; V gene: TRBV5-1; CDR3 DNA: TGCGCCAGCAGCTTGGCACAGGGGGCGACTACTACGAAGCAGTACTTC; CDR3 protein: CASSLAQGATTTKQYF
J gene: TRBJ2-5; D gene: .; clone size: .; V gene: TRBV4-3; CDR3 DNA: TGCGCCAGCAGCCAAGAGGTTTATTCCTGGGAGACCCAGTACTTC; CDR3 protein: CASSQEVYSWETQYF
J gene: TRBJ2-1; D gene: .; clone size: few; V gene: TRBV9; CDR3 DNA: TGTGCCAGCAGCGTAGAGAGTGAGCAGTTCTTC; CDR3 protein: CASSVESEQFF
J gene: TRBJ1-6; D gene: .; clone size: .; V gene: TRBV7-2; CDR3 DNA: TGTGCCAGCAGCTTATCCGACAGGAGCCTTTCACCCCTCCACTTT; CDR3 protein: CASSLSDRSLSPLHF
J gene: TRBJ2-5; D gene: .; clone size: .; V gene: TRBV7-2; CDR3 DNA: TGTGCCAGCAGCTCCTACGAGATGACCCAGTACTTC; CDR3 protein: CASSSYEMTQYF
J gene: TRBJ2-4; D gene: .; clone size: many; V gene: TRBV29-1; CDR3 DNA: TGCAGCGTTGAAGGGGGCGAAAACATTCAGTACTTC; CDR3 protein: CSVEGGENIQYF
J gene: TRBJ2-2; D gene: .; clone size: few; V gene: TRBV20-1; CDR3 DNA: TGCAGTGCTCCCAGTCTAAATAAGGGTGTCACCGGGGAGCTGTTTTTT; CDR3 protein: CSAPSLNKGVTGELFF
J gene: TRBJ2-2; D gene: .; clone size: .; V gene: TRBV24-1; CDR3 DNA: TGTGCCACCAGTGATTTCAATAGCGCCCAGGAGCTGTTTTTT; CDR3 protein: CATSDFNSAQELFF
J gene: TRBJ1-6; D gene: TRBD1; clone size: .; V gene: TRBV20-1; CDR3 DNA: TGCAGTGCCCGGGACAGGGGATGGGATTCACCCCTCCACTTT; CDR3 protein: CSARDRGWDSPLHF
J gene: TRBJ1-5; D gene: TRBD1; clone size: .; V gene: TRBV6-1; CDR3 DNA: TGTGCCAGCAAGACAGGGGGCGGTCAGCCCCAGCATTTT; CDR3 protein: CASKTGGGQPQHF
J gene: TRBJ2-7; D gene: TRBD2; clone size: few; V gene: TRBV15; CDR3 DNA: TGTGCCACCAGCAGTGGGGGGTTCCTAGCGGGAGTTTACTACGAGCAGTACTTC; CDR3 protein: CATSSGGFLAGVYYEQYF
J gene: TRBJ2-7; D gene: .; clone size: .; V gene: TRBV27; CDR3 DNA: TGTGCCAGCAGCTCGGGACAAGGCAACGAGCAGTACTTC; CDR3 protein: CASSSGQGNEQYF
J gene: TRBJ2-7; D gene: .; clone size: .; V gene: TRBV20-1; CDR3 DNA: TGCAGTGCTAACAGGGCAGACCTAACCTACGAGCAGTACTTC; CDR3 protein: CSANRADLTYEQYF
J gene: TRBJ1-5; D gene: .; clone size: few; V gene: TRBV30; CDR3 DNA: TGTGCCTGGAGTAAGGGACACCGCAATCAGCCCCAGCATTTT; CDR3 protein: CAWSKGHRNQPQHF
J gene: TRBJ2-7; D gene: TRBD1; clone size: many; V gene: TRBV4-2; CDR3 DNA: TGTGCCAGCAGCCAAGATATGATTCCGACAGGGGGCTCCTACGAGCAGTACTTC; CDR3 protein: CASSQDMIPTGGSYEQYF
J gene: TRBJ2-7; D gene: .; clone size: .; V gene: TRBV27; CDR3 DNA: TGTGCCAGCAGTGCCGGCCCGGTGAGCTCCTACGAGCAGTACTTC; CDR3 protein: CASSAGPVSSYEQYF
J gene: TRBJ1-1; D gene: .; clone size: few; V gene: TRBV4-3; CDR3 DNA: TGCGCCAGCAGCCCTCAGAGAATGGCTGAAGCTTTCTTT; CDR3 protein: CASSPQRMAEAFF
J gene: TRBJ2-1; D gene: TRBD2; clone size: .; V gene: TRBV29-1; CDR3 DNA: TGCAGCGGATTAAGCGGGAGACGCTACAATGAGCAGTTCTTC; CDR3 protein: CSGLSGRRYNEQFF
J gene: TRBJ2-1; D gene: TRBD2; clone size: many; V gene: TRBV5-1; CDR3 DNA: TGCGCCAGCAGCTTGGCCCCAGCGGGGAACAATGAGCAGTTCTTC; CDR3 protein: CASSLAPAGNNEQFF
J gene: TRBJ2-1; D gene: .; clone size: .; V gene: TRBV6-1; CDR3 DNA: TGTGCCAGCAGCCCCGGCGTTGGCATTGATGAGCAGTTCTTC; CDR3 protein: CASSPGVGIDEQFF
J gene: TRBJ2-1; D gene: .; clone size: .; V gene: TRBV2; CDR3 DNA: TGTGCCAGCAGTGTTCGCGCGGGGGCCTTATACAATGAGCAGTTCTTC; CDR3 protein: CASSVRAGALYNEQFF
J gene: TRBJ2-7; D gene: TRBD2; clone size: .; V gene: TRBV20-1; CDR3 DNA: TGCAGTTTTGGACGCGGGGGTGCCTACGAGCAGTACTTC; CDR3 protein: CSFGRGGAYEQYF
J gene: TRBJ2-3; D gene: TRBD2; clone size: .; V gene: TRBV7-2; CDR3 DNA: TGTGCCAGCAGCGTAGTCGGAGCGGGAGCTGGAGATACGCAGTATTTT; CDR3 protein: CASSVVGAGAGDTQYF
J gene: TRBJ2-7; D gene: TRBD2; clone size: .; V gene: TRBV10-3; CDR3 DNA: TGTGCCATCAGTGACAAGCGGGAGATTTACGAGCAGTACTTC; CDR3 protein: CAISDKREIYEQYF
J gene: TRBJ1-1; D gene: TRBD1; clone size: .; V gene: TRBV11-2; CDR3 DNA: TGTGCCAGCAGCTTAGTAGGTCCGACAGGGGAAGGGACTGAAGCTTTCTTT; CDR3 protein: CASSLVGPTGEGTEAFF
J gene: TRBJ2-5; D gene: TRBD2; clone size: .; V gene: TRBV6-2/TRBV6-3; CDR3 DNA: TGTGCCAGCAGTACCAAGACTAGCGGAGCCCAAGAGACCCAGTACTTC; CDR3 protein: CASSTKTSGAQETQYF
J gene: TRBJ2-7; D gene: .; clone size: few; V gene: TRBV19; CDR3 DNA: TGTGCCAGTAGTAATGGACTGAGCTCCTACGAGCAGTACTTC; CDR3 protein: CASSNGLSSYEQYF
J gene: TRBJ2-1; D gene: .; clone size: once; V gene: TRBV28; CDR3 DNA: TGTGCCAGCAGGGCCTACACCCCCTACTACAATGAGCAGTTCTTC; CDR3 protein: CASRAYTPYYNEQFF
J gene: TRBJ2-7; D gene: TRBD1; clone size: .; V gene: TRBV28; CDR3 DNA: TGTGCCAGCGGACAGGGACAGGGTCCCTACGAGCAGTACTTC; CDR3 protein: CASGQGQGPYEQYF
J gene: TRBJ2-7; D gene: TRBD1; clone size: many; V gene: TRBV7-2; CDR3 DNA: TGTGCCAGCAGCATAAGGACAGGGAGGTCCGAGCAGTACTTC; CDR3 protein: CASSIRTGRSEQYF
J gene: TRBJ2-7; D gene: TRBD1; clone size: .; V gene: TRBV6-6; CDR3 DNA: TGTGCCAGCAGAGCCGGACAGGGCGAGCAGTACTTC; CDR3 protein: CASRAGQGEQYF
J gene: TRBJ2-7; D gene: .; clone size: many; V gene: TRBV4-3; CDR3 DNA: TGCGCCAGCAGCCAAGATCTTCGAGCCTACGAGCAGTACTTC; CDR3 protein: CASSQDLRAYEQYF
J gene: TRBJ2-3; D gene: TRBD2; clone size: .; V gene: TRBV7-2; CDR3 DNA: TGTGCCAGCAGCGCGACTAGCGGAGTGGGGACAGATACGCAGTATTTT; CDR3 protein: CASSATSGVGTDTQYF